The clone carrying this TCR beta chain was seen ten or more times. The antigen remains unidentified. The TCR beta libraries were generated through quantitative 5'-RACE incorporating molecular barcodes. TCRdb passed the 5' RACE reads through MiXCR, listing each CDR3 protein once. The data hold hundreds of thousands of distinct CDR3 sequences, with about 11% observed a single time. The sample comes from a study of CD8 T cells in ankylosing spondylitis. Study-level points and caveats: Typical of ankylosing spondylitis blood, it appeared, was a TCR beta motif of eight highly homologous variants. Matched synovial fluid from ankylosing spondylitis patients was reported to be enriched for disease-linked clones. The authors found the disease-linked clones to be CD8+ and relatively rare in peripheral blood.

The specimen sequenced was blood, either unsorted or a sorted T cell fraction (not recorded which). The clonotype originates from a male donor with ankylosing spondylitis or in good health (not recorded which).

CDR3 residues: CASSAMYEQYF. For the CDR3, the DNA is TGTGCCAGCAGCGCCATGTACGAGCAGTACTTC. The rearrangement links TRBV2 to TRBJ2-7; D unresolved. Germline assignment: CDR1 SNHLY and CDR2 FYNNEI. This CDR3 is built from 11 residues. Between the trimmed V and J ends, which lost 6 bases and 4 bases, there was a span of 7 bases.